Below are 27 T cell receptor beta chains sequenced from a single sample in a study of blood T cell repertoires in COVID-19. Clones were sequenced by immunoSEQ multiplex PCR, and TCRdb holds only the in-frame ones, with some missing. Of 35,000 to 45,000 clones detected, 70% to 90% appear once; the ten largest clones hold approximately 2.3%. Source material: peripheral blood. Every receptor here comes from a human donor in a cohort sampled during active COVID-19.

The chain combines TRBV30 with TRBJ1-1, with D possibly TRBD1 on 5 matching bases. Germline V lookup: CDR1 GTSNPN, CDR2 SVGIG (reference sequence). This CDR3 has 13 residues. V was cut by 0 bases and J by 10 bases, with 15 bases left in between. CDR3 loop: CAWSVLTGQRAFF. As DNA, the CDR3 is TGTGCCTGGAGTGTACTAACAGGTCAGAGAGCTTTCTTT. Full variable domain (rest looked up from reference TRBV30 and TRBJ1-1): SQTIHQWPATLVQPVGSPLSLECTVEGTSNPNLYWYRQAAGRGLQLLFYSVGIGQISSEVPQNLSASRPQDRQFILSSKKLLLSDSGFYLCAWSVLTGQRAFFGQGTRLTVV.

This clone was seen once. The rearrangement uses TRBV5-6 and TRBJ2-3; 8 nucleotides agree with TRBD2. Trimming cost V 1 base and J 0 bases; bases outside gene matches: 10. The germline V gene encodes CDR1 SGHDT and CDR2 YYEEEE. This CDR3 contains 18 residues. CDR3: CASSLWGMGLVSTDTQYF. Here the CDR3 DNA reads TGTGCCAGCAGCTTGTGGGGGATGGGACTAGTTAGCACAGATACGCAGTATTTT.

This chain joins TRBV27 and TRBJ2-3, with D unclear. This CDR3 is 15 amino acids long. V was pared by 0 bases and J by 2 bases, with 9 bases between. Germline V gene sequence: CDR1 MNHEY, CDR2 SMNVEV (reference sequence). CDR3 coding DNA: TGTGCCAGCAGTTTATCGAGCGCTTTCACAGATACGCAGTATTTT. It codes for CASSLSSAFTDTQYF.

This chain joins TRBV27 and TRBJ1-3; D is undetermined. The CDR3 loop spans 15 amino acids. V lost 4 bases and J 2 bases, leaving 12 bases between the germline ends. Germline V gene sequence: CDR1 MNHEY, CDR2 SMNVEV (reference sequence). In nucleotides, the CDR3 is TGTGCCAGCAGTTGGGCCCCGAGCCCTGGAAACACCATATATTTT. Its protein is CASSWAPSPGNTIYF.

The chain recombines TRBV5-1 with TRBJ2-1; 7 nucleotides agree with TRBD1. V was clipped by 0 bases and J by 2 bases; unmatched bases: 2. This CDR3 comprises 15 residues. In germline, CDR1 is SGHRS, CDR2 YFSETQ. The DNA of the CDR3 is TGCGCCAGCAGCTTGGAGGGGGCTGCCTACAATGAGCAGTTCTTC. This translates into CASSLEGAAYNEQFF.

The chain combines TRBV7-9 with TRBJ2-1; 10 bases are a match to TRBD1. The CDR3 contains 15 residues. Germline values: CDR1 SEHNR, CDR2 FQNEAQ (reference sequence). V shed 6 bases and J 6 bases; nucleotides not matched to a gene: 8. In nucleotides, the CDR3 is TGTGCCAGCAGGCCCGGGACAGGGGTATTCAATGAGCAGTTCTTC. It specifies CASRPGTGVFNEQFF.

DNA for the CDR3: TGTGCCTGGGGACAGGTCTCTGGAAACACCATATATTTT. Its protein product is CAWGQVSGNTIYF. The genes are TRBV30 and TRBJ1-3, with TRBD1 matching over 7 bases. The CDR3 length is 13 residues. From germline, CDR1 is GTSNPN and CDR2 SVGIG (reference sequence). Trimming took 5 bases from V and 0 from J; bases not matched to a gene: 1.

The chain uses TRBV12-5 and TRBJ1-6; weak D call: TRBD1 (6 bases). Germline loops: CDR1 LGHNT, CDR2 FRNRAP. Trimming stripped 4 bases from V and 7 bases from J, with 11 bases between. The CDR3 runs 14 residues. Here the CDR3 DNA reads TGTGCTAGTGGTTCCGACAGGTGGAATTCACCCCTCCACTTT. This sequence encodes CASGSDRWNSPLHF.

The rearrangement links TRBV27 to TRBJ2-7; 7 nucleotides agree with TRBD1. Germline V lookup: CDR1 MNHEY, CDR2 SMNVEV (reference sequence). Germline trimming cut 2 bases from V and 3 bases from J; bases unmatched to any gene: 7. The CDR3 consists of 15 residues. The CDR3: CASSLRDSVHYEQYF. DNA for the CDR3: TGTGCCAGCAGTTTAAGGGACAGCGTCCACTACGAGCAGTACTTC.

J is TRBJ1-3 and V is TRBV18; D gene ambiguous. CDR1 and CDR2 (germline): KGHSH, LQKENI. The CDR3 has 16 residues. With 1 base removed from V and 0 bases from J, the gap between germline ends came to 10 bases. The CDR3 DNA reads TGTGCCAGCTCACCACAGCGGCGCCGCTCTGGAAACACCATATATTTT. Translated, it gives CASSPQRRRSGNTIYF.

V usage is TRBV19 and J usage is TRBJ2-7; unclear D gene. V was cut by 5 bases and J by 6 bases, with 17 bases left in between. CDR1 and CDR2 (germline): LNHDA, SQIVND (reference sequence). The CDR3 sequence is 14 residues long. This CDR3 is CASSPEPWAIEQYF. DNA for the CDR3: TGTGCCAGTAGTCCGGAACCATGGGCAATCGAGCAGTACTTC.

The chain is built from TRBV28 and TRBJ2-1, with 7 bases matching TRBD2. The V gene's germline CDR1 is MDHEN and CDR2 SYDVKM. This CDR3 has 14 amino acids. J was trimmed by 6 bases and V by 10 bases; bases with no gene match: 12. The CDR3, as DNA: TGTGCCACCCAGCTACTAGCGAGCGGCAATGAGCAGTTCTTC. As protein: CATQLLASGNEQFF.

The rearrangement joins TRBV5-1 to TRBJ1-4, with D perhaps TRBD1 (6 bases). This CDR3 is 18 amino acids long. The V gene lost 4 bases and the J gene lost 5 bases, with 24 bases spanning the gap. Per the germline V gene, CDR1 is SGHRS and CDR2 is YFSETQ. Written as DNA, the CDR3 is TGCGCCAGCAGCCCTATACCGGGCACAGGGAGTAGGAATGAAAAACTGTTTTTT. Translation: CASSPIPGTGSRNEKLFF. The variable domain in full, with the rest retrieved from reference TRBV5-1 and TRBJ1-4, is KAGVTQTPRYLIKTRGQQVTLSCSPISGHRSVSWYQQTPGQGLQFLFEYFSETQRNKGNFPGRFSGRQFSNSRSEMNVSTLELGDSALYLCASSPIPGTGSRNEKLFFGSGTQLSVL.

This clone was observed a single time. V is TRBV30 and J is TRBJ1-5; TRBD1 matches 9 bases. Germline trimming cut 3 bases from V and 4 bases from J; bases unmatched to any gene: 7. The CDR3 contains 15 residues. Looked up from germline, CDR1 is GTSNPN and CDR2 is SVGIG (reference sequence). The CDR3 protein is CAWSSGTGMNQPQHF. CDR3 nucleotide sequence: TGTGCCTGGAGCTCCGGGACAGGGATGAATCAGCCCCAGCATTTT.

The chain employs TRBV9 and TRBJ1-3; D not certain. The CDR3 contains 15 residues. Deletions cut 0 bases from V and 3 bases from J, with 10 bases between. The germline gives CDR1 SGDLS, CDR2 YYNGEE. CDR3 coding DNA: TGTGCCAGCAGCGTAGAGCCTAATCGTGGAAACACCATATATTTT. This gives the protein CASSVEPNRGNTIYF.

The CDR3 loop reads CASSQDFTERLEKLFF. The CDR3 bases are TGTGCCAGCAGCCAAGATTTCACAGAGCGGCTTGAAAAACTGTTTTTT. The chain links TRBV14 to TRBJ1-4, with D hard to call. The V gene lost 0 bases and the J gene lost 7 bases, with 15 bases spanning the gap. CDR3 size: 16 residues. CDR1 SGHDN and CDR2 FVKESK come from the germline V gene.

This clone was detected a few times. The V and J genes are TRBV4-1 and TRBJ2-2; D perhaps matches TRBD1 (6 bases). Germline assignment: CDR1 MGHRA and CDR2 YSYEKL. Trimming removed 1 base at V and 3 bases at J, with 15 bases between. CDR3 length: 17 residues. CDR3 protein: CASSQVAPTGYTGELFF. CDR3 coding DNA: TGCGCCAGCAGCCAAGTGGCCCCAACAGGGTACACCGGGGAGCTGTTTTTT.

The sample holds one count of this clone. The chain uses TRBV4-2 and TRBJ2-1; 9 bases agree with TRBD1. The CDR3 length is 15 residues. Looked up from germline, CDR1 is LGHNA and CDR2 is YNFKEQ. Germline trimming cut 4 bases from V and 2 bases from J; bases unmatched to any gene: 3. CDR3 residues: CASSLNRGPYNEQFF. The CDR3 DNA reads as TGTGCCAGCAGCCTCAACAGGGGGCCCTACAATGAGCAGTTCTTC.

The chain joins TRBV7-9 to TRBJ2-7, with D perhaps TRBD2 (5 bases). The CDR3 spans 13 residues. V lost 5 bases to trimming and J lost 3 bases, with 11 bases between them. In germline, CDR1 is SEHNR, CDR2 FQNEAQ (reference sequence). The CDR3 is CASSPPGSYEQYF. In DNA, the CDR3 is TGTGCCAGCAGCCCCCCGGGGAGCTACGAGCAGTACTTC.

This chain uses TRBV5-6 with TRBJ1-2; D is perhaps TRBD1 (5 bases). The CDR3 extends over 12 amino acids. Germline CDR1 reads SGHDT; CDR2 reads YYEEEE. V dropped 4 bases and J dropped 8 bases, with 12 bases sitting between them. The CDR3 DNA sequence: TGTGCCAGCAGCACCCAGGGTTGGGGCTACACCTTC. This sequence encodes CASSTQGWGYTF.

The chain couples TRBV24-1 to TRBJ2-5; 7 nucleotides agree with TRBD1. The CDR3 has 17 amino acids. V trimming: 3 bases; J trimming: 1 base; junction bases outside the gene matches: 10. Germline values: CDR1 KGHDR, CDR2 SFDVKD. Written as DNA, the CDR3 is TGTGCCACCAGTGATGCCAGGGGCAGGGGGTCCCAAGAGACCCAGTACTTC. Protein product: CATSDARGRGSQETQYF.

V and J are TRBV10-3 and TRBJ2-7; TRBD1 is a possible D gene (6 bases). Germline V gene lookup returns CDR1 ENHRY and CDR2 SYGVKD. The CDR3 has 14 amino acids. V was pared by 3 bases and J by 5 bases, with 14 bases between. In nucleotides, the CDR3 is TGTGCCATCAGTGATCTTGACAGGTCCGACGAGCAGTACTTC. Protein product: CAISDLDRSDEQYF.

The chain recombines TRBV6-6 with TRBJ2-1; TRBD2 might be the D (6 bases). Germline V lookup: CDR1 MNHNY, CDR2 SVGAGI (reference sequence). The CDR3 has 15 amino acids. V gave up 2 bases and J gave up 8 bases, with 16 bases separating them. The CDR3 spells CASSYAGAGRDEQFF. CDR3 coding DNA: TGTGCCAGCAGTTACGCCGGGGCGGGGCGGGATGAGCAGTTCTTC.

J is TRBJ1-2 and V is TRBV7-3, with 7 nucleotides matching TRBD1. The V and J ends lost 2 bases and 4 bases, in that order; junction bases with no gene match: 4. Germline V gene data show CDR1 as SGHTA and CDR2 as FQGTGA. CDR3 length: 14 residues. CDR3 loop: CASSLYGTAYGYTF. The DNA of the CDR3 is TGTGCCAGCAGCTTATACGGGACAGCCTATGGCTACACCTTC.

V is TRBV6-5 and J is TRBJ1-6; D is possibly TRBD1 (5 bases). Germline CDR1 and CDR2: MNHEY and SVGAGI. The CDR3 has 13 residues. V lost 7 bases and J lost 6, with 10 bases in between. The CDR3 here is CASKRGFNSPLHF. The CDR3 bases are TGTGCCAGCAAGCGGGGGTTTAATTCACCCCTCCACTTT.

The V gene is TRBV9, the J gene TRBJ2-2; D may be TRBD1 (7 bases). The germline CDR1 and CDR2 sequences are SGDLS and YYNGEE. The CDR3 length is 16 residues. Between the trimmed V and J ends, which lost 4 bases and 4 bases, there was a span of 17 bases. The CDR3 reads CASSPGQGGGTGELFF. In DNA, the CDR3 is TGTGCCAGCAGCCCGGGCCAGGGGGGAGGCACCGGGGAGCTGTTTTTT.

J is TRBJ2-3 and V is TRBV5-1; 12 bases agree with TRBD2. Per germline, CDR1 SGHRS and CDR2 YFSETQ. The trim removed 4 bases at V and 1 base at J, leaving 1 base unmatched. The CDR3 loop spans 15 amino acids. This CDR3 reads CASSRLAGGTDTQYF. The DNA of the CDR3 is TGCGCCAGCAGCCGACTAGCGGGGGGCACAGATACGCAGTATTTT.